The 13 T cell receptor beta chains listed next were all sequenced from one sample in a study of CXCR3-negative and CXCR3-positive naive CD8 T cells (dated by TCRdb to about 2019). Study-wide conclusions, independent of this receptor: TRB CDR3s from CXCR3-positive naive cells showed higher hydrophobicity (lower Kidera factor 4), lower energy, and higher strength and volume indices than CXCR3-negative naive cells.

Their antigen targets remain unknown. The run used a NextSeq 550. The Human TCR Profiling Kit (MiLaboratory) was used to make UMI-labeled 5' RACE TRB cDNA libraries. TCRdb reprocessed the reads and provides one entry for every CDR3 protein sequence; no DNA is given. The sample table holds over 70,000 distinct CDR3 sequences. 0.75% to 0.95% of the sample is taken by the ten largest. Sequenced input: naive CXCR3+ CD8+ T cells from blood. The sample's cell subset or site, from its label and the paper: CD45RO-CCR7+CD27+CD95- naive CD8+ T cells expressing CXCR3 (TNR3+). All receptors come from a human donor in good health. Some clones in this sample may be carry-over from other donors' samples.

The rearrangement links TRBV2 to TRBJ2-1; as DNA is missing, the TRBD2 call by TCRdb cannot be tested. Germline CDR1 reads SNHLY; CDR2 reads FYNNEI. The CDR3 is 13 amino acids. The CDR3 loop is CASSRGTSREQFF.

The chain employs TRBV5-1 and TRBJ2-7; the TRBD1 assignment by TCRdb is unverifiable without DNA. Germline V lookup: CDR1 SGHRS, CDR2 YFSETQ. The CDR3 spans 14 residues. The CDR3 loop is CASSLGPGAGEQYF.

The CDR3 loop is CSARDLASERNEQFF. This chain joins TRBV20-1 and TRBJ2-1. Per germline, CDR1 DFQATT and CDR2 SNEGSKA (reference sequence). The CDR3 consists of 15 residues.

The V and J genes are TRBV28 and TRBJ2-1; the TRBD1 assignment by TCRdb is unverifiable without DNA. The CDR3 length is 14 residues. The germline V gene has CDR1 MDHEN and CDR2 SYDVKM. The CDR3 region is CASQTGSSYNEQFF.

V is TRBV10-3 and J is TRBJ2-3; TCRdb's assignment of TRBD2 cannot be checked, as there is no DNA. Germline V CDR1 and CDR2: ENHRY, SYGVKD. The CDR3 totals 16 residues. The CDR3 sequence is CAISEGLAGATDKQYF.

This chain joins TRBV5-1 and TRBJ2-4; with no DNA, the TCRdb D assignment of TRBD1 cannot be verified. This CDR3 contains 16 residues. The germline V gene has CDR1 SGHRS and CDR2 YFSETQ. The CDR3 is CASSLTTETGYNIQYF.

The rearrangement uses TRBV6-1 and TRBJ1-1; the D gene TCRdb calls, TRBD1, cannot be checked with no DNA. The length of the CDR3 is 11 residues. Germline-derived CDR1 and CDR2 are MNHNS and SASEGT. The CDR3: CASPQGTEAFF.

This chain connects TRBV29-1 to TRBJ2-3; checking the TCRdb D call of TRBD2 is not possible without DNA. Germline lookup yields CDR1 SQVTM and CDR2 ANQGSEA. There are 16 residues in the CDR3. The CDR3 is CSVGGLGGLITDTQYF.

The J gene is TRBJ2-5, the V gene TRBV27; TCRdb returns TRBD1, unconfirmable since there is no DNA. CDR3 length: 14 amino acids. Germline values: CDR1 MNHEY, CDR2 SMNVEV (reference sequence). This CDR3 is CASKGAASRETQYF.

CDR3 sequence: CASSLEPPQPQHF. The chain has TRBV11-2 and TRBJ1-5. The CDR3 is 13 amino acids. Germline CDR1 SGHAT, CDR2 FQNNGV.

The chain joins TRBV4-3 to TRBJ2-7; without DNA, the TCRdb call of TRBD1 cannot be checked. This CDR3 is 15 amino acids long. Germline-derived CDR1 and CDR2 are LGHNA and YSLEER. The CDR3 sequence: CASSQDHDSNYEQYF.

This chain joins TRBV7-9 and TRBJ2-2. Germline-derived CDR1 and CDR2 are SEHNR and FQNEAQ (reference sequence). The CDR3 spans 11 residues. The CDR3: CASSRTGELFF. The entire variable domain, with the rest obtained from reference TRBV7-9 and TRBJ2-2, is as follows: DTGVSQNPRHKITKRGQNVTFRCDPISEHNRLYWYRQTLGQGPEFLTYFQNEAQLEKSRLLSDRFSAERPKGSFSTLEIQRTEQGDSAMYLCASSRTGELFFGEGSRLTVL.

The rearrangement joins TRBV6-4 to TRBJ1-2; TCRdb's D call, TRBD1, is unchecked because there is no DNA. The germline V gene encodes CDR1 MRHNA and CDR2 SNTAGT. The CDR3 has 15 residues. CDR3 sequence reads: CASTPTATGLYGYTF.